This TCR beta chain came from a study of T-cell memory formation after mild COVID-19. Study-level information: Clustering of TCRs was largely donor specific. Points from the study as a whole: Contracting CD4+ clones sat mainly in CM and EM; CD8+ in EMRA. A second wave expanding day 15 to 37 was CD4+-biased; contracting clones were balanced.

The trim removed 8 bases at V and 0 bases at J, leaving 13 bases unmatched. Germline assignment: CDR1 SNHLY and CDR2 FYNNEI. This CDR3 has 17 amino acids. TCRdb called the 5' RACE reads again in MiXCR, with one record for every CDR3 protein. The sample has 92,000 or so distinct CDR3 sequences; about an eighth are singletons. The table lists this clonotype with a count of one. Its antigen is still unknown. This clonotype was sampled from an adult woman who had mild COVID-19 (a few samples of this study predate the infection). Cell type and time point are not known. This rearrangement joins TRBV2 to TRBJ1-5, with TRBD1 matching over 7 bases. Sequenced input: PBMCs or a T cell subset sorted from them (not recorded which). CDR3 amino acids: CASCETGYPYSNQPQHF. The CDR3 DNA sequence: TGTGCCAGCTGCGAGACAGGGTATCCGTATAGCAATCAGCCCCAGCATTTT. Based on the CDR3 plus reference TRBV2 and TRBJ1-5, the full variable domain is EPEVTQTPSHQVTQMGQEVILRCVPISNHLYFYWYRQILGQKVEFLVSFYNNEISEKSEIFDDQFSVERPDGSNFTLKIRSTKLEDSAMYFCASCETGYPYSNQPQHFGDGTRLSIL.